The 9 T cell receptor beta chains reported below all come from one sample, sequenced in a study of cytomegalovirus exposure and HLA in healthy donors. PCR was performed using 60 Vbeta and 13 Jbeta primers. The table came from immunoSEQ multiplex PCR; TCRdb's copy has only in-frame clones and leaves some out. This listing includes 45,000 to 55,000 clones. The specimen sequenced was PBMCs. The receptors derive from a woman between 50 and 59 years old in good health and CMV-seropositive.

This chain connects TRBV18 to TRBJ1-2, with D uncertain. V gave up 2 bases and J gave up 2 bases, with 6 bases separating them. The CDR3 is 13 residues long. Germline assignment: CDR1 KGHSH and CDR2 LQKENI. CDR3 DNA: TGTGCCAGCTCACCAGACGGGAACTATGGCTACACCTTC. It encodes CASSPDGNYGYTF.

V usage is TRBV19 and J usage is TRBJ1-2; D possibly corresponds to TRBD1 (6 bases). CDR3 length equals 14 residues. Trimming cost V 6 bases and J 3 bases, with 14 bases left between them. CDR1 is LNHDA, CDR2 SQIVND, per germline (reference sequence). This chain's CDR3 is CASRMGGGDYGYTF. The CDR3 nucleotides read TGTGCCAGTAGAATGGGAGGGGGTGACTATGGCTACACCTTC.

V gene TRBV5-5 combines with J gene TRBJ1-1; 8 nucleotides align to TRBD1. J lost 1 base, V lost 2 bases, and 7 bases had no gene match. The CDR3 has 16 residues. Germline V CDR1 and CDR2: SGHKS, YYEKEE (reference sequence). Here the CDR3 DNA reads TGTGCCAGCAGCTTAGAGGGGGGACAGGCGAACACTGAAGCTTTCTTT. This translates into CASSLEGGQANTEAFF.

The V call is TRBV6-1, the J call TRBJ1-4; TRBD1 matches at 9 bases. This CDR3 is 14 amino acids long. Looked up from germline, CDR1 is MNHNS and CDR2 is SASEGT. Trimming removed 7 bases from V and 5 bases from J; junction bases left unmatched: 5. In DNA form, the CDR3 reads TGTGCCAGCATGCCGGGACAGGGCAATGAAAAACTGTTTTTT. Protein product: CASMPGQGNEKLFF.

The chain carries TRBV13 and TRBJ2-7; a weak D match, TRBD2 (5 bases). Trimming removed 0 bases at V and 5 bases at J, with 11 bases between. The germline V gene has CDR1 PRHDT and CDR2 FYEKMQ (reference sequence). The length of the CDR3 is 14 residues. CDR3 amino acids: CASSLGLSGDEQYF. CDR3 coding DNA: TGTGCCAGCAGCTTAGGCCTCTCCGGGGACGAGCAGTACTTC.

The V gene is TRBV10-1, the J gene TRBJ2-1; TRBD2 matches 7 bases. Germline CDR1 is WNHNN and CDR2 is SYGVQD (reference sequence). This CDR3 contains 15 residues. The junction had 9 bases not matched to a gene; V was cut back by 0 bases and J by 10 bases. As DNA, the CDR3 is TGCGCCAGCAGTGAGTCGGCGGGAGCCCTCGGGGAGCAGTTCTTC. Its protein is CASSESAGALGEQFF.

The chain has TRBV7-9 and TRBJ1-1, with D unresolved. The CDR3 extends over 13 amino acids. Per germline, CDR1 SEHNR and CDR2 FQNEAQ (reference sequence). Trimming cost V 4 bases and J 5 bases, with 11 bases left between them. The CDR3 DNA reads as TGTGCCAGCAGCTCCGCGCGGGGTACTGAAGCTTTCTTT. Protein: CASSSARGTEAFF.

This sequence joins TRBV29-1 and TRBJ2-7; possibly TRBD2 for D (5 bases). Germline CDR1 SQVTM, CDR2 ANQGSEA. V was shortened by 1 base and J by 5 bases, with 15 bases between the two germline ends. The CDR3 runs to 14 residues. In DNA, the CDR3 is TGCAGCGTTGAAGGGACTCTTTATGGGAACGAGCAGTACTTC. Translation: CSVEGTLYGNEQYF.

The chain employs TRBV5-5 and TRBJ2-4; 9 bases are shared with TRBD1. With V trimmed by 3 bases and J by 5 bases, 9 bases remained unmatched. The germline V gene has CDR1 SGHKS and CDR2 YYEKEE (reference sequence). The CDR3 is 16 amino acids. CDR3 loop: CASSYNPGQGQNIQYF. The CDR3 DNA reads as TGTGCCAGCAGCTACAACCCGGGACAGGGACAAAACATTCAGTACTTC.